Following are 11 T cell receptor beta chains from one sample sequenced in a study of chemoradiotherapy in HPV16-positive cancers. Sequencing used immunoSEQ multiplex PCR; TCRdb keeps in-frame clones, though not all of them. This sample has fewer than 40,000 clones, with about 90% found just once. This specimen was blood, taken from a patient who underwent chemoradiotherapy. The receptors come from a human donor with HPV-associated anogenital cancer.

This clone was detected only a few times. The CDR3 sequence: CAWSIAGAPYEQYF. The CDR3 coding sequence is TGTGCCTGGTCCATAGCGGGGGCCCCCTACGAGCAGTACTTC. The chain couples TRBV30 to TRBJ2-7, with 9 bases fitting TRBD2. The CDR3 runs to 14 residues. The trim removed 5 bases at V and 2 bases at J, leaving 7 bases unmatched. Germline V gene data show CDR1 as GTSNPN and CDR2 as SVGIG (reference sequence).

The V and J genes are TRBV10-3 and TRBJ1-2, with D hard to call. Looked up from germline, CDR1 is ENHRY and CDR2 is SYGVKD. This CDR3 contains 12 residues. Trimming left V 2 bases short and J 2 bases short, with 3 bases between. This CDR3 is CAISEDNYGYTF. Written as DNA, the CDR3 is TGTGCCATCAGTGAGGACAACTATGGCTACACCTTC.

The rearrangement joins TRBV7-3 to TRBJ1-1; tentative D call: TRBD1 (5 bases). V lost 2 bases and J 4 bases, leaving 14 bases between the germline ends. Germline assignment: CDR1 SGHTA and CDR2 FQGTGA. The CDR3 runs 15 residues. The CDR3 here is CASSLDPRGITEAFF. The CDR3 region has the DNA TGTGCCAGCAGCTTAGACCCTCGGGGGATCACTGAAGCTTTCTTT.

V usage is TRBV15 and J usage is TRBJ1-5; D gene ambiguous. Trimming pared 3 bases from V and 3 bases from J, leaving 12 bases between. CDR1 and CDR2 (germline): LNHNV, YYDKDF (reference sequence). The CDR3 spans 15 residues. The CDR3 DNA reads TGTGCCACCAGCAGCTCCAGCGGAGCCAATCAGCCCCAGCATTTT. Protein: CATSSSSGANQPQHF.

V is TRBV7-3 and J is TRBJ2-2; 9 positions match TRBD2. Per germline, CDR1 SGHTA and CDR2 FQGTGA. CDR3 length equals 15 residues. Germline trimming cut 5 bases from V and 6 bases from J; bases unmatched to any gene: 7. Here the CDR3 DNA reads TGTGCCAGCAGCCCTGGGACTAGCCGGGCCGGGGAGCTGTTTTTT. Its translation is CASSPGTSRAGELFF. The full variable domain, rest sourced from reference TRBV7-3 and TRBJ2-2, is GAGVSQTPSNKVTEKGKYVELRCDPISGHTALYWYRQSLGQGPEFLIYFQGTGAADDSGLPNDRFFAVRPEGSVSTLKIQRTERGDSAVYLCASSPGTSRAGELFFGEGSRLTVL.

The CDR3 is CASSTLQGVNTEAFF. CDR3 nucleotide sequence: TGTGCCAGCAGTACCCTTCAGGGGGTGAACACTGAAGCTTTCTTT. The rearrangement joins TRBV25-1 to TRBJ1-1; 7 bases agree with TRBD1. The germline V gene has CDR1 MGHDK and CDR2 SYGVNS. J gave up 0 bases and V 5 bases, and 6 bases lay outside the gene matches. The CDR3 has 15 amino acids.

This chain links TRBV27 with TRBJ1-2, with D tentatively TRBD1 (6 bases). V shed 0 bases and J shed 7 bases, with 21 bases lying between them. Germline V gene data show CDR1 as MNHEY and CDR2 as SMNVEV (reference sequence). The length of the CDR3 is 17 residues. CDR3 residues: CASSLSVWGAPVLGYTF. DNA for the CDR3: TGTGCCAGCAGTTTATCGGTCTGGGGGGCGCCCGTACTTGGCTACACCTTC.

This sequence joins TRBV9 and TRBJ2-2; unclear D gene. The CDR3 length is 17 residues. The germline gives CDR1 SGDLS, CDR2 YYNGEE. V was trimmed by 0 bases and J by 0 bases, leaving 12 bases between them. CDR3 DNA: TGTGCCAGCAGCGTAGCTGTGGCAGTCGCGAACACCGGGGAGCTGTTTTTT. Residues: CASSVAVAVANTGELFF.

The CDR3 loop reads CAWRRVGEYGYTF. The CDR3 coding sequence is TGTGCCTGGAGAAGGGTCGGAGAATATGGCTACACCTTC. V is TRBV30 and J is TRBJ1-2; D uncertain. The CDR3 has 13 amino acids. Germline loops: CDR1 GTSNPN, CDR2 SVGIG (reference sequence). Deletions cut 3 bases from V and 5 bases from J, with 13 bases between.

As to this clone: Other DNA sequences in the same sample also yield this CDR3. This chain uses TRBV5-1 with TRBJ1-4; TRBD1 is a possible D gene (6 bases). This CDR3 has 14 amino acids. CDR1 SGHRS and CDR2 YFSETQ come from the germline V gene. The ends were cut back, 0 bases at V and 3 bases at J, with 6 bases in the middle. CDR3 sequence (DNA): TGCGCCAGCAGCTTGGGACAGGCTAATGAAAAACTGTTTTTT. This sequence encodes CASSLGQANEKLFF. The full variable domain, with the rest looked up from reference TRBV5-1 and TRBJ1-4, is KAGVTQTPRYLIKTRGQQVTLSCSPISGHRSVSWYQQTPGQGLQFLFEYFSETQRNKGNFPGRFSGRQFSNSRSEMNVSTLELGDSALYLCASSLGQANEKLFFGSGTQLSVL.

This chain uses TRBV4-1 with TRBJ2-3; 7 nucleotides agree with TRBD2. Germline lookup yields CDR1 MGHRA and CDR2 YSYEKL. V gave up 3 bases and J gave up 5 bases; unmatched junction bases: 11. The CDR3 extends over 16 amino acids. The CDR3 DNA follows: TGCGCCAGCAGCCAGCCCAGGCGGGGGTACATAGATACGCAGTATTTT. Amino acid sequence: CASSQPRRGYIDTQYF.